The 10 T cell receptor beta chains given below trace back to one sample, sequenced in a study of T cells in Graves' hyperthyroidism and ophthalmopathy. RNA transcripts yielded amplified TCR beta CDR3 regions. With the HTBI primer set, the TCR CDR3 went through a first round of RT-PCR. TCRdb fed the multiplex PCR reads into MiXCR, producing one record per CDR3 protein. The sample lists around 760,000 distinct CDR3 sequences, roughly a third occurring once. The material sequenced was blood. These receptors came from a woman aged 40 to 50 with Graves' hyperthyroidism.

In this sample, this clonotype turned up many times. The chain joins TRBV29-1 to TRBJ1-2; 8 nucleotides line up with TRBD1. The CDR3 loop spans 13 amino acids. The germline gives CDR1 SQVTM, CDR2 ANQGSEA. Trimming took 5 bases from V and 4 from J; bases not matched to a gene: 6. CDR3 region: CSVPRTGPYGYTF. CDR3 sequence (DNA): TGCAGCGTTCCTCGGACAGGGCCCTATGGCTACACCTTC.

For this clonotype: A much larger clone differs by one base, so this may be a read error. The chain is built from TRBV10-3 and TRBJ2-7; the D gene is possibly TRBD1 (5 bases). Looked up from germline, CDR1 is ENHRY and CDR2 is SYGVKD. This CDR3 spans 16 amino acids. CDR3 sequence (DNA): TGTTCCTACCCTTGGCGATCAGGGATCCTCTCGTCCGAGCAGTACTTC. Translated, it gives CSYPWRSGILSSEQYF.

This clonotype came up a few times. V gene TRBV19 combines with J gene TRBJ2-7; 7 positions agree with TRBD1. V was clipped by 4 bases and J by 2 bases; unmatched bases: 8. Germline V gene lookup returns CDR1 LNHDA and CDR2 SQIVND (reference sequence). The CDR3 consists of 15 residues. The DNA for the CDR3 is TGTGCCAGTAGTACTGAGTCGGGACAGACCTACGAGCAGTACTTC. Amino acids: CASSTESGQTYEQYF. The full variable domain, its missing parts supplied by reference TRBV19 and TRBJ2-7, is DGGITQSPKYLFRKEGQNVTLSCEQNLNHDAMYWYRQDPGQGLRLIYYSQIVNDFQKGDIAEGYSVSREKKESFPLTVTSAQKNPTAFYLCASSTESGQTYEQYFGPGTRLTVT.

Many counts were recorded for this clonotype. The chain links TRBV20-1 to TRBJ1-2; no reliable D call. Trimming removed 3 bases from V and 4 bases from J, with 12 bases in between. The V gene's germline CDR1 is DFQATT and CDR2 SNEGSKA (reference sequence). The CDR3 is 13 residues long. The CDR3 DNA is TGCAGTGCTAGTCTTCCCTCATCCTATGGCTACACCTTC. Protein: CSASLPSSYGYTF.

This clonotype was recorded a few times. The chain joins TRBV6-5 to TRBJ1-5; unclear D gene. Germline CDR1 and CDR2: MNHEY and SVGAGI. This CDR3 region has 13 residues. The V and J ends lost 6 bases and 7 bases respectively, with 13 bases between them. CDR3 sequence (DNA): TGTGCCAGCAGCGACGGTTTTTCACAGCCCCAGCATTTT. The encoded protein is CASSDGFSQPQHF.

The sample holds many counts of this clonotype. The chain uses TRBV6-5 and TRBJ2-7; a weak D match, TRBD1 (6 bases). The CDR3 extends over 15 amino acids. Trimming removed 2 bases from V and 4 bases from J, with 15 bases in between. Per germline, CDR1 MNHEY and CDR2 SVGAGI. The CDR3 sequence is CASSYGGGQHYEQYF. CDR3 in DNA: TGTGCCAGCAGTTACGGGGGCGGACAGCATTACGAGCAGTACTTC.

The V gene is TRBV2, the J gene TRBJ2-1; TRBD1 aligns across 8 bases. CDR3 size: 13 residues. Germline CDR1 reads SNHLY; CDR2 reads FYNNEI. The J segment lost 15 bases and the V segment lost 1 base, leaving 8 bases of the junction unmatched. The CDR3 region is CASSEGDRGQGFF. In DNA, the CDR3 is TGTGCCAGCAGTGAAGGTGACAGGGGCCAAGGGTTCTTC. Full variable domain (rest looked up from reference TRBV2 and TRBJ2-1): EPEVTQTPSHQVTQMGQEVILRCVPISNHLYFYWYRQILGQKVEFLVSFYNNEISEKSEIFDDQFSVERPDGSNFTLKIRSTKLEDSAMYFCASSEGDRGQGFFGPGTRLTVL.

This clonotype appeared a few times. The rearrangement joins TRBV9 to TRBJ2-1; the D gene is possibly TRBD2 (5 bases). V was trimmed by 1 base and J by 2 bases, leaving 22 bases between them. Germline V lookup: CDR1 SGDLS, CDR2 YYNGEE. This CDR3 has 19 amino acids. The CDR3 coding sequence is TGTGCCAGCAGCGTATACAACCCTACTAGACCCCCGGCCTACAATGAGCAGTTCTTC. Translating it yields CASSVYNPTRPPAYNEQFF.

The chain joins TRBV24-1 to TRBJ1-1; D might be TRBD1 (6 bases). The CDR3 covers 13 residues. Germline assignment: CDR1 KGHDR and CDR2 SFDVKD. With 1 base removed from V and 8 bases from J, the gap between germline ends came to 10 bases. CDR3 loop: CATSDFRGAEAFF. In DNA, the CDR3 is TGTGCCACCAGTGATTTTCGGGGGGCGGAAGCTTTCTTT.

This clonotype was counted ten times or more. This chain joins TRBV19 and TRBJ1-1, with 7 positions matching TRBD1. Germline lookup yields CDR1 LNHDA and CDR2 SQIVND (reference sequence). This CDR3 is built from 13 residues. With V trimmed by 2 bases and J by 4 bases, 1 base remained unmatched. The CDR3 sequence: CASSINRGTEAFF. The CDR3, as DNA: TGTGCCAGTAGTATAAACAGGGGCACTGAAGCTTTCTTT.